This passage covers 25 T cell receptor beta chains from one sample sequenced in a study of blood T cells in healthy people across ages. With a J-beta primer mix and a sample-barcoded 5' primer, a second PCR ran about 7 to 12 cycles. Using its own MiXCR run on the 5' RACE reads, TCRdb lists one record per CDR3 protein. Altogether over a million distinct CDR3 sequences are present, approximately 39% being singletons, with the ten largest covering around 4%. What was sequenced was blood. The receptors originated from a woman aged 18-35 years in good health.

This clonotype was observed a few times. This chain connects TRBV29-1 to TRBJ1-5; D is unclear. The V end lost 4 bases, the J end lost 6 bases, and 13 bases lay between the germline ends. This CDR3 has 13 residues. Germline CDR1 SQVTM, CDR2 ANQGSEA. Here the CDR3 reads CSVVELWGQPQHF. Here the CDR3 DNA reads TGCAGCGTTGTGGAGTTATGGGGTCAGCCCCAGCATTTT.

This clonotype was detected only once. This chain uses TRBV6-5 with TRBJ2-5; a possible D gene is TRBD1 (5 bases). The CDR3 is 16 residues long. CDR1 and CDR2 from the germline V gene are MNHEY and SVGAGI. V lost 2 bases, J lost 1 base, and 14 bases lay in between. The CDR3 bases are TGTGCCAGCAGTTACGGGGCAGGTGGACCCCAAGAGACCCAGTACTTC. Translated: CASSYGAGGPQETQYF.

V usage is TRBV9 and J usage is TRBJ2-5; 8 bases agree with TRBD1. V shed 4 bases and J 5 bases; nucleotides not matched to a gene: 10. Germline V CDR1 and CDR2: SGDLS, YYNGEE. The CDR3 length is 15 residues. This chain's CDR3 is CASSNLGQGGETQYF. CDR3 DNA sequence: TGTGCCAGCAGCAACTTAGGACAGGGTGGGGAGACCCAGTACTTC. The whole variable domain, remainder taken from reference TRBV9 and TRBJ2-5, is DSGVTQTPKHLITATGQRVTLRCSPRSGDLSVYWYQQSLDQGLQFLIQYYNGEERAKGNILERFSAQQFPDLHSELNLSSLELGDSALYFCASSNLGQGGETQYFGPGTRLLVL.

This clonotype was counted at least ten times. The genes are TRBV11-2 and TRBJ2-7, with a possible D match to TRBD1 (6 bases). V shed 6 bases and J shed 3 bases, with 21 bases lying between them. This CDR3 has 16 amino acids. From germline, CDR1 is SGHAT and CDR2 FQNNGV. The CDR3 loop reads CASSTPGAGPVYEQYF. In nucleotides, the CDR3 is TGTGCCAGCAGTACACCAGGGGCAGGACCCGTCTACGAGCAGTACTTC.

CDR3 in amino acids: CASSLGPGTLYEQYF. The CDR3 region has the DNA TGTGCCAGCAGTTTGGGGCCAGGTACGTTGTACGAGCAGTACTTC. J is TRBJ2-7 and V is TRBV12-3 or TRBV12-4; a weak D match, TRBD1 (5 bases). The CDR3 is made up of 15 amino acids. V was shortened by 3 bases and J by 4 bases, with 16 bases between the two germline ends.

This clonotype has a single count. V is TRBV28 and J is TRBJ2-2; 10 nucleotides line up with TRBD1. The J segment lost 8 bases and the V segment lost 8 bases, leaving 5 bases of the junction unmatched. Germline loops: CDR1 MDHEN, CDR2 SYDVKM. The CDR3 has 13 residues. The CDR3 reads CASFDRGPGELFF. The DNA for the CDR3 is TGTGCCAGCTTTGACAGGGGGCCGGGGGAGCTGTTTTTT. Drawing the rest from reference TRBV28 and TRBJ2-2, the complete variable domain is DVKVTQSSRYLVKRTGEKVFLECVQDMDHENMFWYRQDPGLGLRLIYFSYDVKMKEKGDIPEGYSVSREKKERFSLILESASTNQTSMYLCASFDRGPGELFFGEGSRLTVL.

This clonotype was detected only a few times. The chain links TRBV2 to TRBJ1-2; a weak D match, TRBD1 (5 bases). The CDR3 spans 14 residues. Germline loops: CDR1 SNHLY, CDR2 FYNNEI. The V and J ends lost 0 bases and 3 bases respectively, with 8 bases between them. CDR3 sequence (DNA): TGTGCCAGCAGTGAAGCCTGGGGGGACTATGGCTACACCTTC. It encodes CASSEAWGDYGYTF.

A remark on this clonotype: Germline and junction disagree at one end, which may indicate a read error. This rearrangement joins TRBV25-1 to TRBJ2-5; possibly TRBD2 for D (6 bases). Germline values: CDR1 MGHDK, CDR2 SYGVNS. The CDR3 consists of 15 residues. Here the CDR3 DNA reads TGTACCAGCAGTGAATATGAGGGAGGACAAGATACCCAGTACTTC. It encodes CTSSEYEGGQDTQYF.

In its sample, this clonotype was seen many times. The gene calls are TRBV6-5 and TRBJ2-7, with D uncertain. The CDR3 contains 11 residues. The V gene lost 5 bases and the J gene lost 4 bases, with 6 bases spanning the gap. In germline, CDR1 is MNHEY, CDR2 SVGAGI. The CDR3 nucleotides read TGTGCCAGCAGTACAGAATACGAGCAGTACTTC. Protein sequence: CASSTEYEQYF.

V gene TRBV7-2 combines with J gene TRBJ1-2, with no clear D. The germline gives CDR1 SGHTA, CDR2 FQGNSA. The CDR3 is made up of 13 amino acids. Deletions cut 3 bases from V and 4 bases from J, with 9 bases between. The CDR3 region is CASSFLDAYGYTF. In DNA, the CDR3 is TGTGCCAGCAGCTTTTTGGACGCCTATGGCTACACCTTC.

The J gene is TRBJ2-7, the V gene TRBV24-1, with D perhaps assigned TRBD1 or TRBD2 (6 bases each). Per the germline V gene, CDR1 is KGHDR and CDR2 is SFDVKD. Trimming took off 4 bases at V and 0 bases at J, with 18 bases between the two ends. The CDR3 covers 17 residues. The CDR3 loop is CATSEQAGGEVSYEQYF. The CDR3 bases are TGTGCCACCAGTGAGCAAGCCGGGGGCGAGGTCTCCTACGAGCAGTACTTC.

This clonotype was counted a few times. The chain recombines TRBV12-3 or TRBV12-4 with TRBJ2-1; the D gene could be TRBD1 or TRBD2 (6 bases each). The CDR3 sequence is 17 residues long. Between the trimmed V and J ends, which lost 4 bases and 4 bases, there was a span of 20 bases. Here the CDR3 reads CASSSLWGAALYNEQFF. CDR3 DNA: TGTGCCAGCAGTTCCCTGTGGGGGGCCGCTCTATACAATGAGCAGTTCTTC.

This clonotype was seen only a few times. This sequence joins TRBV28 and TRBJ2-5, with 14 nucleotides matching TRBD2. The V gene's germline CDR1 is MDHEN and CDR2 SYDVKM. The CDR3 runs 16 residues. V trimming: 7 bases; J trimming: 4 bases; junction bases outside the gene matches: 8. The CDR3 sequence: CASTQDGTSGRETQYF. CDR3 DNA sequence: TGTGCCAGCACCCAAGACGGGACTAGCGGGAGAGAGACCCAGTACTTC.

This clonotype was recorded many times. This rearrangement joins TRBV7-2 to TRBJ2-5; 9 nucleotides line up with TRBD2. CDR3 length equals 17 residues. Germline V gene lookup returns CDR1 SGHTA and CDR2 FQGNSA. Germline trimming cut 5 bases from V and 4 bases from J; bases unmatched to any gene: 14. The chain's CDR3 is CASSPEFLAGPGETQYF. CDR3 nucleotide sequence: TGTGCCAGCAGCCCCGAATTTCTAGCGGGGCCGGGAGAGACCCAGTACTTC.

Details on this clonotype: At one end, the junction sequence differs from germline, possibly due to a read error. The V call is TRBV14, the J call TRBJ2-1, with TRBD2 matching 8 bases. CDR1 SGHDN and CDR2 FVKESK come from the germline V gene. This CDR3 is 16 amino acids long. The CDR3 sequence is CASRQGPGGSHNEQFF. CDR3 DNA: TGTGCCAGCAGACAAGGGCCGGGGGGGTCCCACAATGAGCAGTTCTTC.

The chain couples TRBV15 to TRBJ2-3; D remains ambiguous. The CDR3 runs 14 residues. The germline V gene has CDR1 LNHNV and CDR2 YYDKDF (reference sequence). The ends were cut back, 3 bases at V and 3 bases at J, with 10 bases in the middle. In nucleotides, the CDR3 is TGTGCCACCAGCAGTCCCTCAGAAACAGATACGCAGTATTTT. It encodes CATSSPSETDTQYF.

This clonotype was seen only a few times. The rearrangement uses TRBV9 and TRBJ1-2; 11 nucleotides line up with TRBD1. The V gene end was trimmed by 3 bases and the J gene end by 0 bases; junction bases not matched to a gene: 13. Germline CDR1 is SGDLS and CDR2 is YYNGEE. The CDR3 consists of 19 residues. As DNA, the CDR3 is TGTGCCAGCAGCGCGCGCCCGGGACAGGGGGACTCCTCTAACTATGGCTACACCTTC. Residues: CASSARPGQGDSSNYGYTF.

J is TRBJ2-4 and V is TRBV4-3, with no clear D. The J call may be wrong; the DNA end is better matched by TRBJ2-7. The CDR3 sequence is 13 residues long. Germline CDR1 reads LGHNA; CDR2 reads YSLEER. CDR3 bases: TGCGCCAGCAGCGTACTTCTTGGCCTCGAGCAGTACTTC. Encoded protein: CASSVLLGLEQYF.

The J gene is TRBJ1-1, the V gene TRBV27; D ambiguous. V was clipped by 1 base and J by 3 bases, with 6 bases between them. This CDR3 has 13 amino acids. Germline V gene data show CDR1 as MNHEY and CDR2 as SMNVEV (reference sequence). The CDR3 is CASSLWIDTEAFF. Written as DNA, the CDR3 is TGTGCCAGCAGTTTATGGATTGACACTGAAGCTTTCTTT.

This rearrangement joins TRBV20-1 to TRBJ2-3; a possible D gene is TRBD2 (6 bases). The V gene lost 1 base and the J gene lost 2 bases, with 16 bases spanning the gap. This CDR3 comprises 16 residues. Looked up from germline, CDR1 is DFQATT and CDR2 is SNEGSKA (reference sequence). The CDR3 loop reads CSARVGGATFTDTQYF. CDR3 nucleotide sequence: TGCAGTGCTAGAGTTGGCGGGGCCACTTTCACAGATACGCAGTATTTT.

The table lists this clonotype with a count of one. This chain connects TRBV6-5 to TRBJ1-5; D remains unclear. Trimming cost V 6 bases and J 9 bases, with 15 bases left between them. The V gene's germline CDR1 is MNHEY and CDR2 SVGAGI. The CDR3 loop spans 13 amino acids. In DNA, the CDR3 is TGTGCCAGCAGCCCCCCAGGTGATGGGCCCCAGCATTTT. Its translation is CASSPPGDGPQHF.

The V and J genes are TRBV18 and TRBJ2-7, with D perhaps TRBD1 (5 bases). Germline V CDR1 and CDR2: KGHSH, LQKENI. The CDR3 is 15 amino acids. Deletions cut 5 bases from V and 0 bases from J, with 14 bases between. CDR3 DNA: TGTGCCAGCTCATCGACAGCGTCGAGCTCCTACGAGCAGTACTTC. Amino acid sequence: CASSSTASSSYEQYF.

The chain links TRBV20-1 to TRBJ2-7; either TRBD1 or TRBD2 may supply D (5 bases each). Germline CDR1 DFQATT, CDR2 SNEGSKA (reference sequence). The CDR3 contains 15 residues. Deletions cut 8 bases from V and 0 bases from J, with 20 bases between. The DNA of the CDR3 is TGCAGTACTCGACCCGGGACCCTGAGCTCCTACGAGCAGTACTTC. Its translation: CSTRPGTLSSYEQYF.

This clonotype was counted between two and nine times. This chain uses TRBV3-1 with TRBJ1-6; D is ambiguous. The CDR3 runs 14 residues. V dropped 2 bases and J dropped 11 bases, with 13 bases sitting between them. The germline CDR1 and CDR2 sequences are LGHDT and YNNKEL (reference sequence). The CDR3 DNA sequence: TGTGCCAGCAGCCAACCGTCCGACGGCGCACCCCTCCACTTT. Residues: CASSQPSDGAPLHF. Combining the CDR3 with reference TRBV3-1 and TRBJ1-6 gives the whole variable domain DTAVSQTPKYLVTQMGNDKSIKCEQNLGHDTMYWYKQDSKKFLKIMFSYNNKELIINETVPNRFSPKSPDKAHLNLHINSLELGDSAVYFCASSQPSDGAPLHFGNGTRLTVT.

This clonotype has more than one count but fewer than ten. This chain joins TRBV19 and TRBJ2-3, with D maybe TRBD2 (5 bases). The CDR3 runs to 15 residues. Germline lookup yields CDR1 LNHDA and CDR2 SQIVND (reference sequence). V dropped 3 bases and J dropped 0 bases, with 10 bases sitting between them. CDR3 region: CASSIYGGSTDTQYF. CDR3 bases: TGTGCCAGTAGTATCTACGGCGGGAGCACAGATACGCAGTATTTT.